This record concerns one T cell receptor (beta chain) sequence. The sample comes from a study of blood T cell repertoires in COVID-19. V shed 6 bases, J shed 5 bases, and the junction held 15 bases outside the gene matches. CDR3 length: 16 residues. The germline V gene encodes CDR1 SNHLY and CDR2 FYNNEI. Some clones are missing from TCRdb's copy, which holds only in-frame ones; the method was immunoSEQ multiplex PCR. The sample shows 200,000 to 300,000 clones, about four fifths of them seen only once. Material: peripheral blood. This receptor was taken from a man younger than 40 who had recovered from COVID-19. The chain is built from TRBV2 and TRBJ2-5, with 7 bases that match TRBD2. In nucleotides, the CDR3 is TGTGCCAGCAGCGCGACCCCCGACGGGGGAGGGGAGACCCAGTACTTC. It codes for CASSATPDGGGETQYF. The full variable domain, with the rest looked up from reference TRBV2 and TRBJ2-5, is EPEVTQTPSHQVTQMGQEVILRCVPISNHLYFYWYRQILGQKVEFLVSFYNNEISEKSEIFDDQFSVERPDGSNFTLKIRSTKLEDSAMYFCASSATPDGGGETQYFGPGTRLLVL.